Following are 28 T cell receptor beta chains from one sample sequenced in a study of T cell repertoires in cytomegalovirus infection. In TCRdb, the reads were re-called with MiXCR into one record per CDR3 protein. The table includes fewer than 200,000 distinct CDR3 sequences, roughly an eighth detected once. Material: PBMCs. The receptors were gathered from a human donor in good health (CMV status not recorded). Some clones in this sample may be carry-over from other donors' samples.

This clonotype was seen at least ten times. The chain has TRBV6-1 and TRBJ2-7; D is undetermined. CDR1 is MNHNS, CDR2 SASEGT, per germline. The length of the CDR3 is 11 residues. V lost 5 bases to trimming and J lost 5 bases, with 7 bases between them. This CDR3 is CASSISDEQYF. The CDR3 bases are TGTGCCAGCAGTATATCAGACGAGCAGTACTTC.

The chain combines TRBV7-9 with TRBJ2-1, with D tentatively TRBD1 or TRBD2 (5 bases each). Germline V gene sequence: CDR1 SEHNR, CDR2 FQNEAQ (reference sequence). Trimming took off 5 bases at V and 9 bases at J, with 20 bases between the two ends. The CDR3 extends over 15 amino acids. CDR3 in DNA: TGTGCCAGCAGCCTCGTCACGGGACCCAAGAGTGAGCAGTTCTTC. Amino acid sequence: CASSLVTGPKSEQFF.

This clonotype was detected only a few times. V gene TRBV19 combines with J gene TRBJ1-1; no clear D gene. The V end lost 1 base, the J end lost 7 bases, and 7 bases lay between the germline ends. The CDR3 spans 12 residues. Germline V lookup: CDR1 LNHDA, CDR2 SQIVND (reference sequence). CDR3 in DNA: TGTGCCAGTAGTATAGGATCGGATGAAGCTTTCTTT. This gives the protein CASSIGSDEAFF.

Only a few counts were recorded for this clonotype. The rearrangement joins TRBV20-1 to TRBJ2-5; D call uncertain. Germline values: CDR1 DFQATT, CDR2 SNEGSKA (reference sequence). The CDR3 extends over 12 amino acids. Trimming removed 3 bases at V and 3 bases at J, with 8 bases between. The DNA of the CDR3 is TGCAGTGCTAGTTACCGGGAAGAGACCCAGTACTTC. Translated, it gives CSASYREETQYF.

At least ten counts were recorded for this clonotype. The rearrangement joins TRBV28 to TRBJ2-7, with 7 nucleotides matching TRBD2. The junction had 1 base not matched to a gene; V was cut back by 7 bases and J by 1 base. This CDR3 is 12 amino acids long. Germline V gene data show CDR1 as MDHEN and CDR2 as SYDVKM. The CDR3 spells CASKAGSYEQYF. The CDR3 bases are TGTGCCAGCAAAGCGGGGTCCTACGAGCAGTACTTC.

The chain links TRBV19 to TRBJ2-1; TRBD1 aligns across 8 bases. Looked up from germline, CDR1 is LNHDA and CDR2 is SQIVND (reference sequence). The CDR3 length is 16 residues. V dropped 0 bases and J dropped 8; count of bases not matched to a gene: 9. The CDR3 protein is CASSIEGQGARDEQFF. The CDR3 bases are TGTGCCAGTAGTATAGAGGGCCAGGGGGCGCGGGATGAGCAGTTCTTC.

This clonotype was observed many times. The chain combines TRBV20-1 with TRBJ1-2, with 8 bases fitting TRBD1. CDR1 and CDR2 (germline): DFQATT, SNEGSKA (reference sequence). There are 19 residues in the CDR3. J was trimmed by 7 bases and V by 1 base; bases with no gene match: 23. The CDR3 DNA is TGCAGTGCTAGAGTCCGGGTACAGAAGCAGGGGGCACAACCCGGTGGCTACACCTTC. As protein: CSARVRVQKQGAQPGGYTF.

This clonotype was seen ten or more times. The CDR3 DNA sequence: TGTGCCAGCAGCTTCACCGGGACTAGCTCCTACGAGCAGTACTTC. Translated: CASSFTGTSSYEQYF. The J gene is TRBJ2-7, the V gene TRBV7-9, with 8 positions matching TRBD2. CDR3 size: 15 residues. V was clipped by 3 bases and J by 0 bases; unmatched bases: 4. Germline loops: CDR1 SEHNR, CDR2 FQNEAQ (reference sequence).

The J gene is TRBJ1-3, the V gene TRBV29-1; D remains ambiguous. The germline V and J ends were trimmed by 7 bases and 0 bases, with 4 bases remaining between them. Germline-derived CDR1 and CDR2 are SQVTM and ANQGSEA. This CDR3 has 11 residues. The CDR3 nucleotides read TGCAGCGCCTTCTCTGGAAACACCATATATTTT. Translating gives CSAFSGNTIYF.

This clonotype came up many times. This rearrangement joins TRBV7-2 to TRBJ2-2, with D possibly matching TRBD2 (7 bases). The CDR3 is 14 amino acids. Trimming pared 7 bases from V and 3 bases from J, leaving 12 bases between. Germline CDR1 reads SGHTA; CDR2 reads FQGNSA. The CDR3 DNA reads TGTGCCAGCACCCGGGGGGCCCACACCGGGGAGCTGTTTTTT. This codes for CASTRGAHTGELFF. Looking up the rest from reference TRBV7-2 and TRBJ2-2 gives the full variable domain: GAGVSQSPSNKVTEKGKDVELRCDPISGHTALYWYRQSLGQGLEFLIYFQGNSAPDKSGLPSDRFSAERTGGSVSTLTIQRTQQEDSAVYLCASTRGAHTGELFFGEGSRLTVL.

This clonotype was observed a handful of times. The chain links TRBV7-9 to TRBJ1-6, with TRBD1 identical over 7 bases. Germline V gives CDR1 SEHNR, CDR2 FQNEAQ (reference sequence). The length of the CDR3 is 16 residues. Trimming cost V 5 bases and J 0 bases; bases outside gene matches: 4. CDR3 in amino acids: CASSRTGNSYNSPLHF. CDR3 DNA: TGTGCCAGCAGCCGGACAGGAAACTCCTATAATTCACCCCTCCACTTT.

The chain uses TRBV19 and TRBJ1-2, with D uncertain. Trimming removed 3 bases from V and 4 bases from J, with 6 bases in between. The length of the CDR3 is 12 residues. The V gene's germline CDR1 is LNHDA and CDR2 SQIVND (reference sequence). The CDR3 is CASSMEPYGYTF. CDR3 DNA sequence: TGTGCCAGTAGTATGGAGCCCTATGGCTACACCTTC.

This clonotype occurred many times. This chain connects TRBV7-8 to TRBJ1-1; TRBD1 might be the D (5 bases). The CDR3 spans 16 residues. V was trimmed by 2 bases and J by 1 base, leaving 14 bases between them. Germline lookup yields CDR1 SGHVS and CDR2 FQNEAQ. The CDR3 region has the DNA TGTGCCAGCAGCTTAATCAGGGCCGCGCCGAACACTGAAGCTTTCTTT. This encodes CASSLIRAAPNTEAFF.

This clonotype was recorded a few times. This chain links TRBV7-3 with TRBJ2-2; perhaps TRBD1 as D (7 bases). Trimming shortened V by 10 bases and J by 6 bases, and 18 bases separated the two germline ends. CDR1 and CDR2 (germline): SGHTA, FQGTGA. This CDR3 comprises 14 residues. CDR3 in amino acids: CATRQGGEAGELFF. The CDR3 DNA is TGTGCCACCCGGCAGGGGGGCGAAGCCGGGGAGCTGTTTTTT. Variable domain in full (rest from reference TRBV7-3 and TRBJ2-2): GAGVSQTPSNKVTEKGKYVELRCDPISGHTALYWYRQSLGQGPEFLIYFQGTGAADDSGLPNDRFFAVRPEGSVSTLKIQRTERGDSAVYLCATRQGGEAGELFFGEGSRLTVL.

This clonotype occurred a few times. The chain joins TRBV28 to TRBJ1-5; D is perhaps TRBD1 (6 bases). V gave up 6 bases and J gave up 1 base, with 10 bases separating them. The germline V gene has CDR1 MDHEN and CDR2 SYDVKM. This CDR3 has 14 residues. In DNA form, the CDR3 reads TGTGCCAGCAGGGGGGACATCAGCAATCAGCCCCAGCATTTT. Protein: CASRGDISNQPQHF.

This clonotype was observed at least ten times. The chain joins TRBV7-2 to TRBJ2-7, with D hard to call. This CDR3 has 13 residues. Germline assignment: CDR1 SGHTA and CDR2 FQGNSA. Trimming took off 3 bases at V and 3 bases at J, with 9 bases between the two ends. CDR3 DNA sequence: TGTGCCAGCAGCTTTACAGTATACTACGAGCAGTACTTC. It yields the protein CASSFTVYYEQYF.

This clonotype appeared many times. The chain recombines TRBV7-8 with TRBJ1-3; D is possibly TRBD1 (5 bases). V shed 5 bases and J shed 4 bases, with 15 bases lying between them. The length of the CDR3 is 15 residues. Germline lookup yields CDR1 SGHVS and CDR2 FQNEAQ. Here the CDR3 DNA reads TGTGCCAGCAGCCTACTTGGGGGGATCGGAAACACCATATATTTT. As protein: CASSLLGGIGNTIYF.

J is TRBJ2-1 and V is TRBV12-3 or TRBV12-4, with 8 bases identical to TRBD2. Trimming at V came to 3 bases and at J to 9 bases, leaving 10 bases not matched to a gene. There are 15 residues in the CDR3. Here the CDR3 DNA reads TGTGCCAGCAGTTTTCTTGGCGGGGGGAGGGTTGAGCAGTTCTTC. Its translation: CASSFLGGGRVEQFF.

There are many counts of this clonotype. The rearrangement uses TRBV28 and TRBJ1-5; 8 nucleotides agree with TRBD1. The CDR3 has 19 residues. The V segment lost 3 bases and the J segment 0 bases; nucleotides outside the gene matches: 13. The germline V gene encodes CDR1 MDHEN and CDR2 SYDVKM. Here the CDR3 DNA reads TGTGCCAGCAGTTTTCCCGGGACAGGAGTTTCTTATAGCAATCAGCCCCAGCATTTT. Its translation is CASSFPGTGVSYSNQPQHF.

The rearrangement joins TRBV7-9 to TRBJ2-5, with TRBD2 matching 16 bases. The CDR3 has 17 residues. Germline V gene lookup returns CDR1 SEHNR and CDR2 FQNEAQ (reference sequence). J gave up 2 bases and V 3 bases, and 3 bases lay outside the gene matches. The CDR3 spells CASSFGTSGGAQETQYF. CDR3 sequence (DNA): TGTGCCAGCAGCTTCGGGACTAGCGGGGGGGCACAAGAGACCCAGTACTTC.

The CDR3 region has the DNA TGCAGTGCTAGAGATCTCGTAGTGGAGAAAAGGGGGTCCTACGAGCAGTACTTC. This gives the protein CSARDLVVEKRGSYEQYF. J is TRBJ2-7 and V is TRBV20-1, with a possible D match to TRBD1 (6 bases). Germline lookup yields CDR1 DFQATT and CDR2 SNEGSKA (reference sequence). Trimming removed 0 bases at V and 1 base at J, with 22 bases between. This CDR3 has 18 residues.

There are many counts of this clonotype. The V gene is TRBV7-2, the J gene TRBJ1-2, with D perhaps matching TRBD1 (6 bases). The CDR3 extends over 16 amino acids. With 6 bases removed from V and 2 bases from J, the gap between germline ends came to 19 bases. The germline V gene has CDR1 SGHTA and CDR2 FQGNSA. Here the CDR3 reads CASRIILPDRNYGYTF. The CDR3 DNA is TGTGCCAGCAGAATTATTTTACCGGACAGAAACTATGGCTACACCTTC.

V and J are TRBV19 and TRBJ1-6; no definite D call. The CDR3 covers 12 residues. CDR1 and CDR2 (germline): LNHDA, SQIVND (reference sequence). V was trimmed by 6 bases and J by 7 bases, leaving 7 bases between them. CDR3 sequence reads: CASRTMNSPLHF. CDR3 DNA sequence: TGTGCCAGTAGGACCATGAATTCACCCCTCCACTTT. Drawing the rest from reference TRBV19 and TRBJ1-6, the complete variable domain is DGGITQSPKYLFRKEGQNVTLSCEQNLNHDAMYWYRQDPGQGLRLIYYSQIVNDFQKGDIAEGYSVSREKKESFPLTVTSAQKNPTAFYLCASRTMNSPLHFGNGTRLTVT.

This clonotype was seen ten or more times. The chain couples TRBV10-3 to TRBJ2-3, with D hard to call. The CDR3 is 14 residues long. V was pared by 10 bases and J by 3 bases, with 17 bases between. Germline CDR1 ENHRY, CDR2 SYGVKD. The CDR3 region is CATKTPDRTDTQYF. CDR3 nucleotide sequence: TGTGCCACTAAGACCCCGGACCGGACAGATACGCAGTATTTT.

This clonotype has a count of ten or more. The rearrangement uses TRBV7-9 and TRBJ1-2; D call uncertain. V gave up 5 bases and J gave up 0 bases, with 13 bases separating them. This CDR3 contains 15 residues. The V gene's germline CDR1 is SEHNR and CDR2 FQNEAQ (reference sequence). CDR3 nucleotides: TGTGCCAGCAGCGCGAACAGCGATGCTAACTATGGCTACACCTTC. Residues: CASSANSDANYGYTF.

This chain connects TRBV7-2 to TRBJ2-1, with TRBD2 as a possible D gene (6 bases). Germline V gene sequence: CDR1 SGHTA, CDR2 FQGNSA. V lost 6 bases and J 10 bases, leaving 10 bases between the germline ends. The CDR3 length is 11 residues. The CDR3: CASRRSGEQFF. DNA of the CDR3: TGTGCCAGCAGACGGAGCGGGGAGCAGTTCTTC. Using reference TRBV7-2 and TRBJ2-1 for the parts outside the CDR3, the full variable domain is GAGVSQSPSNKVTEKGKDVELRCDPISGHTALYWYRQSLGQGLEFLIYFQGNSAPDKSGLPSDRFSAERTGGSVSTLTIQRTQQEDSAVYLCASRRSGEQFFGPGTRLTVL.

This clonotype was seen at least ten times. The chain carries TRBV6-6 and TRBJ1-1, with a weak D call TRBD1 (6 bases). Germline V lookup: CDR1 MNHNY, CDR2 SVGAGI (reference sequence). CDR3 length: 10 amino acids. CDR3 DNA sequence: TGTGCTACAGGGTTCACTGAAGCTTTCTTT. Amino acid sequence: CATGFTEAFF.

The rearrangement joins TRBV6-2 or TRBV6-3 to TRBJ2-2, with TRBD1 identical over 7 bases. Per germline, CDR1 MNHEY and CDR2 SVGEGT. V was clipped by 6 bases and J by 3 bases; unmatched bases: 4. This CDR3 is 14 amino acids long. DNA of the CDR3: TGTGCCAGCAGCGGGACAGCGGACACCGGGGAGCTGTTTTTT. This encodes CASSGTADTGELFF.